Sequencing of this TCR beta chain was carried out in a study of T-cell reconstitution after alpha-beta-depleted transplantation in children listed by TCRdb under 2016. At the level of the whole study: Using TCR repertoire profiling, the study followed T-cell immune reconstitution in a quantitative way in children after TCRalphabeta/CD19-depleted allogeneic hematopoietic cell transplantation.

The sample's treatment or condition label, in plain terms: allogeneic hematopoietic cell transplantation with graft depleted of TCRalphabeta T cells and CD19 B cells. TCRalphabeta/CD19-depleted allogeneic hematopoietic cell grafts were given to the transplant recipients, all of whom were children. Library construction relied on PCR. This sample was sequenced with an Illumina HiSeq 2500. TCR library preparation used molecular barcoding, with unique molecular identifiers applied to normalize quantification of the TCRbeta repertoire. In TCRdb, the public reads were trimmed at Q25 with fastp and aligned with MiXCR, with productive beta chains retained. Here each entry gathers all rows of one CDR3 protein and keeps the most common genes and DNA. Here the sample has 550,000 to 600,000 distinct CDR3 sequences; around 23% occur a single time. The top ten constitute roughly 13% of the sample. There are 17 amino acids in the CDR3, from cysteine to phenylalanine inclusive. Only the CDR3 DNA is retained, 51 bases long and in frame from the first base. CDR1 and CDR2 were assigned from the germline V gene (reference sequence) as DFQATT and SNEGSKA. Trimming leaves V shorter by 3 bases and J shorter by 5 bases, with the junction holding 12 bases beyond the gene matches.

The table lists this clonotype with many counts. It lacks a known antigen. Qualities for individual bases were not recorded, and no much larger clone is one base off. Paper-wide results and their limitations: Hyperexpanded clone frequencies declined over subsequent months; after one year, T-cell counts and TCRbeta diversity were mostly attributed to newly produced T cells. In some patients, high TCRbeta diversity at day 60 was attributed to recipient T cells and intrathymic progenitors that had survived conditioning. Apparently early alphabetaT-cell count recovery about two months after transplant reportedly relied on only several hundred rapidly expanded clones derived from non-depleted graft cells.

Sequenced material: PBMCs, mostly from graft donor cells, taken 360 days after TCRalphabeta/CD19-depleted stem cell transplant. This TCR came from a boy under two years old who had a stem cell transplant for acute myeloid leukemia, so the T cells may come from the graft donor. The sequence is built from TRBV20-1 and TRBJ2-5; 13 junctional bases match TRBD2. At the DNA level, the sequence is TGCAGTGCTAGGACGGGACTAGCGGGAATCCGGGGGGAGACCCAGTACTTC. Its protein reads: CSARTGLAGIRGETQYF.